One and the same sample provided the 25 T cell receptor beta chains below, sequenced in a study of T and B cells in COVID-19 patients. Blood genomic DNA input for TRB amplification was roughly 220-500 ng. BIOMED2 TRB-A/B primer pools were used in multiplex TRB PCR. MiXCR, run by TCRdb on the multiplex PCR reads, gives a single entry per CDR3 protein. The table records tens of thousands of distinct CDR3 sequences, approximately 29% of them present only once. The material sequenced was blood. All receptors derive from a human donor who had recovered from COVID-19.

This clonotype was observed a few times. At one of its ends the junction is not consistent with the germline gene, which may arise from a read error. The V gene is TRBV5-4, the J gene TRBJ1-3, with D unclear. Germline assignment: CDR1 SGHNT and CDR2 YYREEE (reference sequence). The CDR3 covers 12 residues. The CDR3: CASSLERNTIYF. As DNA, the CDR3 is TGCGCCAGCAGCTTGGAGAGAAACACCATATATTTT.

This clonotype was seen a few times. V and J are TRBV19 and TRBJ1-2; 7 nucleotides align to TRBD1. The CDR3 loop spans 14 amino acids. V trimming: 4 bases; J trimming: 8 bases; junction bases outside the gene matches: 10. Germline CDR1 reads LNHDA; CDR2 reads SQIVND (reference sequence). CDR3 sequence reads: CASSTGGAQGGYTF. In DNA, the CDR3 is TGTGCCAGTAGTACAGGGGGGGCGCAAGGCGGCTACACCTTC.

A few counts support this clonotype. The chain recombines TRBV15 with TRBJ2-5, with TRBD1 as a possible D gene (6 bases). Trimming left V 3 bases short and J 4 bases short, with 15 bases between. Germline-derived CDR1 and CDR2 are LNHNV and YYDKDF (reference sequence). The CDR3 totals 15 residues. CDR3 protein: CATSRDTGFGETQYF. As DNA, the CDR3 is TGTGCCACCAGCAGGGATACAGGGTTTGGAGAGACCCAGTACTTC.

This clonotype was counted between two and nine times. The V gene is TRBV12-3 or TRBV12-4, the J gene TRBJ2-3, with 7 bases identical to TRBD2. The J segment lost 10 bases and the V segment lost 8 bases, leaving 9 bases of the junction unmatched. CDR3 length: 12 amino acids. The chain's CDR3 is CASGATSQSQYF. The CDR3 nucleotides are TGTGCCAGCGGGGCGACTAGCCAGTCGCAGTATTTT.

The chain is built from TRBV6-5 and TRBJ1-1, with 8 positions matching TRBD1. The CDR3 spans 14 residues. V was clipped by 8 bases and J by 0 bases; unmatched bases: 5. Germline CDR1 reads MNHEY; CDR2 reads SVGAGI. The CDR3 DNA sequence: TGTGCCAGCGGGACGGGACAGGTGAACACTGAAGCTTTCTTT. It translates to CASGTGQVNTEAFF.

The chain couples TRBV5-6 to TRBJ2-2; 9 nucleotides match TRBD1. Germline V gene sequence: CDR1 SGHDT, CDR2 YYEEEE. The CDR3 totals 17 residues. J lost 2 bases, V lost 0 bases, and 5 bases had no gene match. CDR3 nucleotide sequence: TGTGCCAGCAGCTTGGGACCGGGACAGGGTAACACCGGGGAGCTGTTTTTT. It translates to CASSLGPGQGNTGELFF.

This clonotype was observed at least ten times. CDR3 amino acids: CASSPRGQGYYEQYF. Here the CDR3 DNA reads TGTGCCAGCAGCCCCCGGGGACAGGGGTACTACGAGCAGTACTTC. The V call is TRBV13, the J call TRBJ2-7; 10 positions agree with TRBD1. Trimming removed 5 bases from V and 3 bases from J; junction bases left unmatched: 7. This CDR3 contains 15 residues. Germline CDR1 reads PRHDT; CDR2 reads FYEKMQ (reference sequence).

The sample holds many counts of this clonotype. The rearrangement uses TRBV19 and TRBJ2-7; 7 bases align to TRBD2. Germline values: CDR1 LNHDA, CDR2 SQIVND (reference sequence). J was trimmed by 5 bases and V by 4 bases; bases with no gene match: 5. CDR3 length: 13 amino acids. CDR3 DNA: TGTGCCAGTAGTAAAGACGGGAGGAACGAGCAGTACTTC. This encodes CASSKDGRNEQYF.

The chain employs TRBV19 and TRBJ2-5; no definite D call. The CDR3 is 13 amino acids. Trimming cost V 5 bases and J 0 bases, with 7 bases left between them. Germline assignment: CDR1 LNHDA and CDR2 SQIVND (reference sequence). The CDR3 spells CASSLTNQETQYF. DNA of the CDR3: TGTGCCAGTAGTCTAACAAACCAAGAGACCCAGTACTTC.

This clonotype was counted a few times. The CDR3 DNA reads TGTGCCAGCAGCTTGGGTCCCCTAGATGAAAAACTGTTTTTT. It translates to CASSLGPLDEKLFF. This sequence joins TRBV5-6 and TRBJ1-4; the D is unclear. This CDR3 is 14 amino acids long. V was cut by 0 bases and J by 6 bases, with 9 bases left in between. CDR1 is SGHDT, CDR2 YYEEEE, per germline.

For this clonotype: It may be a read error: a sequence one base away is much more abundant. The chain links TRBV27 to TRBJ1-2; the D is unclear. Trimming pared 5 bases from V and 8 bases from J, leaving 12 bases between. The CDR3 covers 12 residues. Germline-derived CDR1 and CDR2 are MNHEY and SMNVEV (reference sequence). The CDR3 is CASSHGSRGYTF. CDR3 bases: TGTGCCAGCAGTCATGGGTCGAGGGGCTACACCTTC.

This rearrangement joins TRBV6-5 to TRBJ1-2; no definite D call. With 5 bases removed from V and 4 bases from J, the gap between germline ends came to 14 bases. The CDR3 loop spans 14 amino acids. Germline assignment: CDR1 MNHEY and CDR2 SVGAGI. The CDR3 coding sequence is TGTGCCAGCAGTGAAGAATTAGGGAGCTATGGCTACACCTTC. It yields the protein CASSEELGSYGYTF.

This sequence joins TRBV18 and TRBJ2-7; 7 nucleotides line up with TRBD2. Germline V CDR1 and CDR2: KGHSH, LQKENI. V was pared by 8 bases and J by 0 bases, with 13 bases of the junction left unmatched. The CDR3 contains 16 residues. As DNA, the CDR3 is TGTGCCAGCACCTCTTTGACTAGCTCCAGCTCCTACGAGCAGTACTTC. Translation gives CASTSLTSSSSYEQYF.

This rearrangement joins TRBV19 to TRBJ1-1; 9 nucleotides align to TRBD1. CDR3 size: 15 residues. Germline CDR1 is LNHDA and CDR2 is SQIVND (reference sequence). The V segment lost 9 bases and the J segment 5 bases; nucleotides outside the gene matches: 13. The CDR3 here is CASSFTGGVYTEAFF. CDR3 sequence (DNA): TGTGCCAGCAGCTTTACAGGGGGCGTCTATACTGAAGCTTTCTTT. Filled out from reference TRBV19 and TRBJ1-1, the complete variable domain reads DGGITQSPKYLFRKEGQNVTLSCEQNLNHDAMYWYRQDPGQGLRLIYYSQIVNDFQKGDIAEGYSVSREKKESFPLTVTSAQKNPTAFYLCASSFTGGVYTEAFFGQGTRLTVV.

The rearrangement links TRBV6-2 or TRBV6-3 to TRBJ1-2, with TRBD1 matching over 7 bases. J gave up 0 bases and V 3 bases, and 4 bases lay outside the gene matches. CDR1 and CDR2 (germline): MNHEY, SVGEGT. The length of the CDR3 is 15 residues. CDR3 sequence (DNA): TGTGCCAGCAGTTATGGGGACAGTCCTAACTATGGCTACACCTTC. Translating gives CASSYGDSPNYGYTF.

This clonotype has a handful of counts. V usage is TRBV27 and J usage is TRBJ1-1; TRBD1 aligns across 10 bases. V lost 5 bases and J lost 8; bases outside the gene matches: 8. Germline V lookup: CDR1 MNHEY, CDR2 SMNVEV (reference sequence). The CDR3 sequence is 14 residues long. CDR3 loop: CASSITGQGGEAFF. As DNA, the CDR3 is TGTGCCAGCAGTATTACCGGACAGGGGGGGGAAGCTTTCTTT.

This CDR3 is CASSFGGSYEQYF. DNA of the CDR3: TGTGCCAGCAGTTTTGGCGGTTCCTACGAGCAGTACTTC. The chain links TRBV12-3 or TRBV12-4 to TRBJ2-7; D is undetermined. The length of the CDR3 is 13 residues. Trimming stripped 3 bases from V and 1 base from J, with 7 bases between.

This clonotype was counted a single time. This chain links TRBV11-2 with TRBJ2-1, with TRBD2 as a possible D gene (6 bases). V lost 3 bases to trimming and J lost 8 bases, with 14 bases between them. The CDR3 contains 14 residues. Germline-derived CDR1 and CDR2 are SGHAT and FQNNGV. CDR3 DNA sequence: TGTGCCAGCAGCTTCGGGACTCCTCCCTATGAGCAGTTCTTC. Translating gives CASSFGTPPYEQFF.

There are a few counts of this clonotype. The J gene is TRBJ2-3, the V gene TRBV6-5; 7 bases fit TRBD2. Germline V CDR1 and CDR2: MNHEY, SVGAGI. This CDR3 has 16 amino acids. V lost 0 bases, J lost 2 bases, and 5 bases stayed unmatched. CDR3 loop: CASSYSYAGVTDTQYF. CDR3 in DNA: TGTGCCAGCAGTTACTCGTATGCGGGGGTCACAGATACGCAGTATTTT.

J is TRBJ1-1 and V is TRBV20-1; 7 bases are a match to TRBD1. The J segment lost 2 bases and the V segment lost 3 bases, leaving 6 bases of the junction unmatched. Germline V lookup: CDR1 DFQATT, CDR2 SNEGSKA (reference sequence). CDR3 length: 14 amino acids. CDR3 DNA: TGCAGTGCTAGTCCCTACAGGGGAAACACTGAAGCTTTCTTT. Protein product: CSASPYRGNTEAFF.

This clonotype was detected only a few times. The chain links TRBV19 to TRBJ1-3; D unclear. Germline CDR1 reads LNHDA; CDR2 reads SQIVND (reference sequence). The CDR3 spans 13 residues. Trimming shortened V by 5 bases and J by 0 bases, and 5 bases separated the two germline ends. The CDR3 here is CASSGLSGNTIYF. The CDR3, as DNA: TGTGCCAGTAGTGGTCTCTCTGGAAACACCATATATTTT.

This clonotype appeared a single time. The CDR3 region has the DNA TGTGCCAGCAGTTATAAAGGGGTAATGAACACTGAAGCTTTCTTT. It encodes CASSYKGVMNTEAFF. The gene calls are TRBV12-3 or TRBV12-4 and TRBJ1-1; a weak D match, TRBD1 (5 bases). The length of the CDR3 is 15 residues. V gave up 4 bases and J gave up 0 bases, with 12 bases separating them.

This clonotype occurred many times. This rearrangement joins TRBV29-1 to TRBJ1-1, with D hard to call. The CDR3 length is 12 residues. The germline gives CDR1 SQVTM, CDR2 ANQGSEA. V was cut by 0 bases and J by 8 bases, with 10 bases left in between. DNA of the CDR3: TGCAGCGTTGAAGACCCCGGCGAAGAAGCTTTCTTT. This translates into CSVEDPGEEAFF.

This chain links TRBV13 with TRBJ2-5; D gene ambiguous. V gave up 5 bases and J gave up 5 bases, with 15 bases separating them. The CDR3 sequence is 14 residues long. Germline V gives CDR1 PRHDT, CDR2 FYEKMQ (reference sequence). The CDR3 protein is CASSPSRRRETQYF. CDR3 DNA sequence: TGTGCCAGCAGCCCCTCCCGACGTCGGGAGACCCAGTACTTC.

This rearrangement joins TRBV7-9 to TRBJ2-1; D not certain. Germline-derived CDR1 and CDR2 are SEHNR and FQNEAQ (reference sequence). This CDR3 spans 14 amino acids. Trimming removed 5 bases at V and 2 bases at J, with 10 bases between. CDR3 loop: CASSHGQTYNEQFF. In DNA form, the CDR3 reads TGTGCCAGCAGCCATGGGCAGACCTACAATGAGCAGTTCTTC.